One sample yielded the 25 T cell receptor beta chains listed below, sequenced in a study of blood T cells in healthy people across ages. Primed by a sample-barcoded 5' primer and a J-beta primer mix, a second PCR proceeded for 7 to 11 cycles. Each CDR3 protein gets one entry after TCRdb re-called the 5' RACE reads with MiXCR. Of approximately 1,100,000 distinct CDR3 sequences listed, 40% to 45% are singletons. The sample was blood. These receptors originate from an older woman in good health.

The chain links TRBV12-3 or TRBV12-4 to TRBJ2-5, with D possibly being TRBD2 (6 bases). V was clipped by 4 bases and J by 11 bases, with 26 bases between them. CDR3 size: 16 residues. In nucleotides, the CDR3 is TGTGCCAGCAGTTCCCCATGGGGGGAGGCGAGATATGAGCAGTACTTC. It codes for CASSSPWGEARYEQYF.

Of note for this clonotype: The junction departs from germline at one end; a sequencing error may be responsible. V usage is TRBV5-1 and J usage is TRBJ2-3; D gene ambiguous. Germline-derived CDR1 and CDR2 are SGHRS and YFSETQ. This CDR3 is built from 14 residues. The CDR3, as DNA: TGCGCCAGCAACTTGACCAGATTCACAGATACGCAGTATTTT. Translating gives CASNLTRFTDTQYF.

The CDR3 region is CASSVQGANTEAFF. Written as DNA, the CDR3 is TGTGCCAGCAGCGTACAGGGGGCTAACACTGAAGCTTTCTTT. This chain connects TRBV9 to TRBJ1-1; 8 bases agree with TRBD1. The CDR3 is 14 amino acids. J was trimmed by 2 bases and V by 1 base; bases with no gene match: 1. CDR1 SGDLS and CDR2 YYNGEE come from the germline V gene. The full variable domain, its missing parts supplied by reference TRBV9 and TRBJ1-1, is DSGVTQTPKHLITATGQRVTLRCSPRSGDLSVYWYQQSLDQGLQFLIQYYNGEERAKGNILERFSAQQFPDLHSELNLSSLELGDSALYFCASSVQGANTEAFFGQGTRLTVV.

At least ten counts were recorded for this clonotype. V and J are TRBV7-2 and TRBJ2-7, with TRBD2 matching 7 bases. Trimming at V came to 5 bases and at J to 3 bases, leaving 7 bases not matched to a gene. This CDR3 comprises 14 residues. Germline V gene data show CDR1 as SGHTA and CDR2 as FQGNSA. The CDR3 nucleotides read TGTGCCAGCAGCGCGTCCGGGACTATCTACGAGCAGTACTTC. Residues: CASSASGTIYEQYF.

The rearrangement uses TRBV6-6 and TRBJ1-4; D remains unclear. The CDR3 extends over 14 amino acids. Germline V gene sequence: CDR1 MNHNY, CDR2 SVGAGI (reference sequence). Trimming cost V 6 bases and J 8 bases, with 16 bases left between them. The CDR3 nucleotides are TGTGCCAGCAGCCCTCTCGCCCTGGGGGAAAAACTGTTTTTT. Translating gives CASSPLALGEKLFF.

This clonotype was observed a handful of times. The CDR3 region is CASSEAFKTQYF. DNA of the CDR3: TGTGCCAGCAGTGAAGCTTTTAAGACGCAGTATTTT. This rearrangement joins TRBV6-1 to TRBJ2-3; D is unclear. V was shortened by 0 bases and J by 9 bases, with 7 bases between the two germline ends. The CDR3 contains 12 residues. Germline V gene lookup returns CDR1 MNHNS and CDR2 SASEGT.

This clonotype was seen a few times. The chain joins TRBV13 to TRBJ2-7, with D unclear. This CDR3 is built from 12 residues. V lost 3 bases and J 6 bases, leaving 9 bases between the germline ends. Germline V gene sequence: CDR1 PRHDT, CDR2 FYEKMQ (reference sequence). CDR3 nucleotides: TGTGCCAGCAGCTTCAGCGTCGGCGAGCAGTACTTC. Its translation: CASSFSVGEQYF.

V is TRBV27 and J is TRBJ2-3, with no clear D. This CDR3 comprises 8 residues. Germline CDR1 MNHEY, CDR2 SMNVEV (reference sequence). Trimming cost V 10 bases and J 6 bases, with 2 bases left between them. CDR3 loop: CAKDTQYF. CDR3 DNA sequence: TGTGCCAAGGATACGCAGTATTTT.

In this sample, this clonotype turned up a few times. The rearrangement links TRBV2 to TRBJ2-1, with D maybe TRBD2 (6 bases). Germline loops: CDR1 SNHLY, CDR2 FYNNEI. V was clipped by 5 bases and J by 7 bases, with 15 bases between them. The CDR3 covers 14 residues. This CDR3 reads CASSSTAGRNEQFF. The DNA for the CDR3 is TGTGCCAGCAGTTCCACGGCAGGGAGGAATGAGCAGTTCTTC.

The rearrangement links TRBV6-6 to TRBJ1-1; a weak D match, TRBD1 (5 bases). V was shortened by 2 bases and J by 10 bases, with 11 bases between the two germline ends. Per germline, CDR1 MNHNY and CDR2 SVGAGI (reference sequence). CDR3 length: 12 residues. Here the CDR3 reads CASSYSREAAFF. CDR3 nucleotides: TGTGCCAGCAGTTACAGCAGGGAAGCAGCTTTCTTT.

The chain combines TRBV5-1 with TRBJ1-1, with 7 bases identical to TRBD1. Unmatched junction bases numbered 9, after V lost 3 bases and J lost 1 base. Germline CDR1 and CDR2: SGHRS and YFSETQ. The CDR3 has 16 residues. The CDR3 nucleotides read TGCGCCAGCAGCTGGGGGGCTCGGACAGGGAACACTGAAGCTTTCTTT. Protein sequence: CASSWGARTGNTEAFF.

The chain carries TRBV27 and TRBJ2-3, with TRBD2 identical over 8 bases. The germline V gene encodes CDR1 MNHEY and CDR2 SMNVEV (reference sequence). CDR3 size: 15 residues. The V segment lost 6 bases and the J segment 4 bases; nucleotides outside the gene matches: 9. The chain's CDR3 is CASSSSGRKSDTQYF. As DNA, the CDR3 is TGTGCCAGCAGCTCAAGCGGGAGAAAGTCAGATACGCAGTATTTT.

The rearrangement uses TRBV10-3 and TRBJ2-1, with 11 bases matching TRBD1. CDR1 ENHRY and CDR2 SYGVKD come from the germline V gene. This CDR3 is built from 16 residues. V dropped 3 bases and J dropped 4; count of bases not matched to a gene: 5. CDR3 sequence: CAISDYGQGAYNEQFF. The CDR3 DNA is TGTGCCATCAGTGACTACGGACAGGGGGCGTACAATGAGCAGTTCTTC.

The chain uses TRBV20-1 and TRBJ2-7; the match to TRBD2 covers 7 bases. Germline V gene data show CDR1 as DFQATT and CDR2 as SNEGSKA (reference sequence). The V segment lost 3 bases and the J segment 0 bases; nucleotides outside the gene matches: 14. The CDR3 length is 17 residues. The CDR3 DNA reads as TGCAGTGCTAGTCCATCACTAGCGCCCGGTAGCTCCTACGAGCAGTACTTC. Translating it yields CSASPSLAPGSSYEQYF.

V is TRBV10-3 and J is TRBJ2-5; tentative D call: TRBD1 (5 bases). The CDR3 is 14 amino acids. The germline V gene has CDR1 ENHRY and CDR2 SYGVKD. V was pared by 6 bases and J by 0 bases, with 11 bases between. CDR3 in DNA: TGTGCCATCAGAAAGAGACAGAACCAAGAGACCCAGTACTTC. This encodes CAIRKRQNQETQYF.

CDR3 nucleotides: TGTGCCAGCAGTTTAATTGCAGCAACCTCCGCTCAGCCCCAGCATTTT. Its translation is CASSLIAATSAQPQHF. This chain joins TRBV27 and TRBJ1-5; D is unclear. Germline V gene data show CDR1 as MNHEY and CDR2 as SMNVEV (reference sequence). The V end was cut by 2 bases, the J end by 6 bases, with 17 bases between. The CDR3 consists of 16 residues.

J is TRBJ2-7 and V is TRBV20-1; 13 nucleotides agree with TRBD2. Unmatched junction bases numbered 10, after V lost 2 bases and J lost 0 bases. CDR3 size: 18 residues. Per the germline V gene, CDR1 is DFQATT and CDR2 is SNEGSKA (reference sequence). The CDR3 DNA sequence: TGCAGTGCTAGAAAGGGACTAGCGGGAATCTCGAGCTCCTACGAGCAGTACTTC. Translating gives CSARKGLAGISSSYEQYF.

The sample holds a few counts of this clonotype. The chain links TRBV3-1 to TRBJ2-5; D may be TRBD2 (6 bases). The CDR3 contains 15 residues. Per germline, CDR1 LGHDT and CDR2 YNNKEL (reference sequence). The V end lost 0 bases, the J end lost 5 bases, and 13 bases lay between the germline ends. CDR3 sequence (DNA): TGTGCCAGCAGCCAAGAGGGGGGAAACTATGAGACCCAGTACTTC. Its translation: CASSQEGGNYETQYF.

This chain connects TRBV20-1 to TRBJ2-1; TRBD2 matches 12 bases. CDR3 length equals 16 residues. The germline CDR1 and CDR2 sequences are DFQATT and SNEGSKA (reference sequence). Losses at the gene ends were 0 bases for V and 13 bases for J; bases not matched to a gene: 13. Here the CDR3 DNA reads TGCAGTGCTAGAGATTCCTCTAGACTAGCGGGAGAGACCCAGTTCTTC. The encoded protein is CSARDSSRLAGETQFF.

The sample holds a few counts of this clonotype. The genes are TRBV27 and TRBJ2-1; no clear D. The germline V gene encodes CDR1 MNHEY and CDR2 SMNVEV (reference sequence). Trimming cost V 6 bases and J 8 bases, with 29 bases left between them. The CDR3 has 18 residues. The CDR3 spells CASSLRMRLSGPGDEQFF. As DNA, the CDR3 is TGTGCCAGCAGCCTTAGGATGAGGCTCAGTGGGCCTGGGGATGAGCAGTTCTTC.

The chain couples TRBV10-3 to TRBJ2-1; TRBD2 matches 7 bases. The J call may be faulty, since TRBJ2-7 better matches the DNA end. The CDR3 is made up of 18 amino acids. Looked up from germline, CDR1 is ENHRY and CDR2 is SYGVKD. The CDR3 sequence is CAISVGREPSGVYNEQYF. In nucleotides, the CDR3 is TGTGCCATCAGTGTGGGCAGGGAACCGAGCGGGGTCTACAATGAGCAGTACTTC.

This chain connects TRBV6-5 to TRBJ2-7; TRBD2 matches 13 bases. Germline CDR1 is MNHEY and CDR2 is SVGAGI. The CDR3 is made up of 16 amino acids. V shed 6 bases, J shed 3 bases, and the junction held 8 bases outside the gene matches. CDR3 coding DNA: TGTGCCAGCAGCGGGACGACTAGCGGGAGGCTCTACGAGCAGTACTTC. Amino acid sequence: CASSGTTSGRLYEQYF.

The chain couples TRBV28 to TRBJ2-7; 8 bases are a match to TRBD1. Losses at the gene ends were 5 bases for V and 4 bases for J; bases not matched to a gene: 7. Germline values: CDR1 MDHEN, CDR2 SYDVKM. This CDR3 is 14 amino acids long. CDR3 nucleotide sequence: TGTGCCAGCAGTCTGACAGGGGAAGGTTACGAGCAGTACTTC. Amino acids: CASSLTGEGYEQYF.

This chain joins TRBV13 and TRBJ1-2; D gene ambiguous. The CDR3 contains 12 residues. The germline V gene encodes CDR1 PRHDT and CDR2 FYEKMQ (reference sequence). Trimming took off 7 bases at V and 8 bases at J, with 14 bases between the two ends. The CDR3 bases are TGTGCCAGCAACTTCTTCGGCAGAGGCTACACCTTC. It is translated as CASNFFGRGYTF. Full variable domain (rest looked up from reference TRBV13 and TRBJ1-2): AAGVIQSPRHLIKEKRETATLKCYPIPRHDTVYWYQQGPGQDPQFLISFYEKMQSDKGSIPDRFSAQQFSDYHSELNMSSLELGDSALYFCASNFFGRGYTFGSGTRLTVV.

The V gene is TRBV5-1, the J gene TRBJ1-1; D possibly corresponds to TRBD1 (5 bases). The CDR3 extends over 14 amino acids. Trimming removed 2 bases at V and 5 bases at J, with 13 bases between. Germline V gene lookup returns CDR1 SGHRS and CDR2 YFSETQ. CDR3 loop: CASSLSTALTEAFF. The DNA of the CDR3 is TGCGCCAGCAGCTTATCGACAGCGTTGACTGAAGCTTTCTTT.